The clone carrying this T cell receptor (beta chain) appeared a single time. The CDR3 runs 16 residues. V was pared by 5 bases and J by 3 bases, with 17 bases between. Germline lookup yields CDR1 SGHTA and CDR2 FQGTGA. Amplified TCR beta CDR3 regions came from RNA transcripts. TCR CDR3 underwent first-round RT-PCR with the HTBI primer set. TCRdb re-derived calls from the multiplex PCR reads in MiXCR, one entry per CDR3 protein. The sample has approximately 210,000 distinct CDR3 sequences; approximately 17% are singletons. The data were taken from a study of T cells in Graves' hyperthyroidism and ophthalmopathy.

The clonotype was recovered from a man aged 50-59 years with Graves' hyperthyroidism. The chain has TRBV7-3 and TRBJ1-5; D gene unclear. The sample consisted of blood. DNA for the CDR3: TGTGCCAGCAGCCCAGGACCTGCTCGTCCCAATCAGCCCCAGCATTTT. This encodes CASSPGPARPNQPQHF.